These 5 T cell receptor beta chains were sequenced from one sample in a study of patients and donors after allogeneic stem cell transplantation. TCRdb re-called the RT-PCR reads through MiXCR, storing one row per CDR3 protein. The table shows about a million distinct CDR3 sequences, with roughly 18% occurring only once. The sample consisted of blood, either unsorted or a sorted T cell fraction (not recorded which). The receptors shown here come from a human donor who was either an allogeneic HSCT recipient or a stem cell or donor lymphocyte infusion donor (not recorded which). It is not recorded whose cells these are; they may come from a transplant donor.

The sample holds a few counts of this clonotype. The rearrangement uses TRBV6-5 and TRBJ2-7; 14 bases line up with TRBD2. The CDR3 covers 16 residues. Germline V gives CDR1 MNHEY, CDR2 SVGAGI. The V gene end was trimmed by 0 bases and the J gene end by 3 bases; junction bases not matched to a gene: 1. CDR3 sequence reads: CASSYSTSGRDYEQYF. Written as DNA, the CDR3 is TGTGCCAGCAGTTACTCGACTAGCGGGAGGGACTACGAGCAGTACTTC.

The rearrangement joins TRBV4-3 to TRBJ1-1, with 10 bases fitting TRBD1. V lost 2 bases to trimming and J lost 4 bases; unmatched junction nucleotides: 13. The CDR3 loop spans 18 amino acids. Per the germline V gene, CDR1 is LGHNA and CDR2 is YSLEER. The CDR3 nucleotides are TGCGCCAGCAGCCAAAACCTGACAGGGGGCGGGGGGGGCACTGAAGCTTTCTTT. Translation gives CASSQNLTGGGGGTEAFF.

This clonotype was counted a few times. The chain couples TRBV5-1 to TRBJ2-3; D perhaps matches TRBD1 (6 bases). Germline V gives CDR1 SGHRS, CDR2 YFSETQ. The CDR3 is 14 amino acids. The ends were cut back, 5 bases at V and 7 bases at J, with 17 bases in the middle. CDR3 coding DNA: TGCGCCAGCAGTGCTGAGGGGGATACGAATACGCAGTATTTT. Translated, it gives CASSAEGDTNTQYF.

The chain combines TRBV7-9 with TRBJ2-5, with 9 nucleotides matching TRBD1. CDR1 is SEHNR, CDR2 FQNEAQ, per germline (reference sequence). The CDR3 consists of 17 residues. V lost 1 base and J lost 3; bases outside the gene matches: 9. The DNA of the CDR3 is TGTGCCAGCAGCTTAGTTAGACAGGGGGAGGCTGAAGAGACCCAGTACTTC. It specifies CASSLVRQGEAEETQYF.

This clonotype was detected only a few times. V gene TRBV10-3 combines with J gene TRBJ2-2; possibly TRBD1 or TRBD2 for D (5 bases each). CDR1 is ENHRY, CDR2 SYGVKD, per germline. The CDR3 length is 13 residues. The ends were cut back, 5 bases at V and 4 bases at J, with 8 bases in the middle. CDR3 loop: CAISRDVTGELFF. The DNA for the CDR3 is TGTGCCATCAGTCGGGACGTCACCGGGGAGCTGTTTTTT.